Shown below are 3 T cell receptor beta chains from a single sample sequenced in a study of blood T cell repertoires in COVID-19 (dated by TCRdb to about 2020). Libraries were built with the immunoSEQ multiplex PCR assay. This immuneACCESS table, as held by TCRdb, lists in-frame sequences with V and J called but not all clones. Of the missing ones, under half trace to an unresolved V gene in checked studies; the others have no known cause. This sample gives 300,000 to 400,000 clones in total; roughly 90% of them show up just once. Approximately 9.9% of the sample comes from the top ten. Sequencing was done on a sample of peripheral blood. The receptors stem from a man between 25 and 39 years old with COVID-19, enrolled during active disease.

The CDR3 reads CASSPRQGRDSPLHF. CDR3 in DNA: TGTGCCAGCAGTCCGAGACAGGGGCGGGATTCACCCCTCCACTTT. The chain couples TRBV27 to TRBJ1-6; TRBD1 matches at 8 bases. The CDR3 contains 15 residues. CDR1 is MNHEY and CDR2 is SMNVEV in the germline V gene (reference sequence). Trimming cost V 5 bases and J 8 bases; bases outside gene matches: 8.

This clone was seen only once. V gene TRBV27 combines with J gene TRBJ2-7; a possible D gene is TRBD2 (7 bases). Trimming left V 3 bases short and J 0 bases short, with 12 bases between. The CDR3 runs 15 residues. Germline assignment: CDR1 MNHEY and CDR2 SMNVEV (reference sequence). The CDR3 loop reads CASSFRRGPSYEQYF. DNA of the CDR3: TGTGCCAGCAGTTTTAGGCGGGGGCCCTCCTACGAGCAGTACTTC.

This chain links TRBV4-3 with TRBJ1-2; 9 bases are a match to TRBD1. The CDR3 has 16 amino acids. Germline-derived CDR1 and CDR2 are LGHNA and YSLEER. J lost 4 bases, V lost 4 bases, and 10 bases had no gene match. CDR3 in amino acids: CASSPRTTGQGYGYTF. CDR3 sequence (DNA): TGCGCCAGCAGCCCGCGTACAACGGGACAGGGCTATGGCTACACCTTC.